Below are 13 T cell receptor beta chains sequenced from a single sample in a study of cytomegalovirus exposure and HLA in healthy donors. The protocol was immunoSEQ multiplex PCR, while the TCRdb copy is restricted to in-frame clones and leaves out a portion. The profile shows some 140,000 clones, about 88% of them singletons. The sequencing input was PBMCs. Every receptor here comes from a young man in good health and CMV-seropositive.

The rearrangement links TRBV7-9 to TRBJ1-5; tentative D call: TRBD1 (6 bases). V lost 1 base and J lost 0, with 13 bases in between. The CDR3 contains 17 residues. Germline V gives CDR1 SEHNR, CDR2 FQNEAQ (reference sequence). Written as DNA, the CDR3 is TGTGCCAGCAGCTTAGGGCCCGCAGGGGTTAGCAATCAGCCCCAGCATTTT. This translates into CASSLGPAGVSNQPQHF.

This rearrangement joins TRBV9 to TRBJ1-2; TRBD1 matches at 7 bases. CDR3 size: 15 residues. The V segment lost 4 bases and the J segment 0 bases; nucleotides outside the gene matches: 6. Germline-derived CDR1 and CDR2 are SGDLS and YYNGEE. CDR3 nucleotides: TGTGCCAGCAGCTTTAAACAGGGGACTAACTATGGCTACACCTTC. This encodes CASSFKQGTNYGYTF.

The genes are TRBV28 and TRBJ2-7, with 11 bases fitting TRBD1. The V gene end was trimmed by 5 bases and the J gene end by 4 bases; junction bases not matched to a gene: 4. Germline loops: CDR1 MDHEN, CDR2 SYDVKM. This CDR3 is 14 amino acids long. The CDR3 DNA reads TGTGCCAGCAGTACCGGGACAGGGGGTTACGAGCAGTACTTC. This sequence encodes CASSTGTGGYEQYF. The full variable domain, rest sourced from reference TRBV28 and TRBJ2-7, is DVKVTQSSRYLVKRTGEKVFLECVQDMDHENMFWYRQDPGLGLRLIYFSYDVKMKEKGDIPEGYSVSREKKERFSLILESASTNQTSMYLCASSTGTGGYEQYFGPGTRLTVT.

This sequence joins TRBV9 and TRBJ2-2; a possible D gene is TRBD2 (6 bases). Germline CDR1 and CDR2: SGDLS and YYNGEE. The CDR3 contains 17 residues. Between the trimmed V and J ends, which lost 3 bases and 6 bases, there was a span of 21 bases. CDR3 sequence: CASSAGTGTPIPGELFF. CDR3 in DNA: TGTGCCAGCAGCGCAGGTACCGGGACTCCTATCCCCGGGGAGCTGTTTTTT.

Comments on this clone: One end of the junction does not line up with germline, which may come from a read error. V and J are TRBV11-1 and TRBJ1-1; D ambiguous. Germline V CDR1 and CDR2: SGHAT, FQDESV (reference sequence). CDR3 size: 16 residues. The CDR3 sequence is CASSPHPRRVKTEAFF. The CDR3 region has the DNA TGTGCCAGCAGCCCTCATCCCCGGAGGGTGAAGACTGAAGCTTTCTTT.

The gene calls are TRBV29-1 and TRBJ2-7; D may be TRBD1 (6 bases). The germline gives CDR1 SQVTM, CDR2 ANQGSEA. Trimming pared 1 base from V and 4 bases from J, leaving 20 bases between. The CDR3 runs 16 residues. The CDR3 bases are TGCAGCGTTGAAGCGCAGGGCGGCCAGGGGAGATACGAGCAGTACTTC. As protein: CSVEAQGGQGRYEQYF.

The V call is TRBV15, the J call TRBJ2-5; 7 positions match TRBD1. The CDR3 is 14 amino acids. V lost 4 bases to trimming and J lost 4 bases; unmatched junction nucleotides: 6. Germline V gives CDR1 LNHNV, CDR2 YYDKDF (reference sequence). Written as DNA, the CDR3 is TGTGCCACCAGCAAGGGCGCAGGGGGAGAGACCCAGTACTTC. Translated, it gives CATSKGAGGETQYF.

This sequence joins TRBV7-9 and TRBJ2-1; 9 bases fit TRBD2. The CDR3 extends over 15 amino acids. V gave up 4 bases and J gave up 2 bases; unmatched junction bases: 3. Germline CDR1 reads SEHNR; CDR2 reads FQNEAQ (reference sequence). Here the CDR3 reads CASSSLAGTYNEQFF. CDR3 DNA sequence: TGTGCCAGCAGCTCTCTAGCGGGAACCTACAATGAGCAGTTCTTC.

V and J are TRBV7-3 and TRBJ2-3, with a possible D match to TRBD2 (5 bases). Deletions cut 2 bases from V and 3 bases from J, with 12 bases between. Germline CDR1 is SGHTA and CDR2 is FQGTGA. This CDR3 spans 15 amino acids. The CDR3, as DNA: TGTGCCAGCAGCTTATACGGACGCGGGACAGATACGCAGTATTTT. Residues: CASSLYGRGTDTQYF. The variable domain in full, with the rest retrieved from reference TRBV7-3 and TRBJ2-3, is GAGVSQTPSNKVTEKGKYVELRCDPISGHTALYWYRQSLGQGPEFLIYFQGTGAADDSGLPNDRFFAVRPEGSVSTLKIQRTERGDSAVYLCASSLYGRGTDTQYFGPGTRLTVL.

This chain connects TRBV19 to TRBJ1-3; D not resolved. The CDR3 is 12 residues long. V was trimmed by 8 bases and J by 4 bases, leaving 9 bases between them. Germline V CDR1 and CDR2: LNHDA, SQIVND (reference sequence). CDR3 bases: TGTGCCAGTCATCATGGCGGAAACACCATATATTTT. Protein: CASHHGGNTIYF.

The chain employs TRBV4-3 and TRBJ1-2, with TRBD1 matching 10 bases. V was pared by 1 base and J by 4 bases, with 9 bases of the junction left unmatched. CDR3 length equals 17 residues. Germline-derived CDR1 and CDR2 are LGHNA and YSLEER. CDR3 protein: CASSQGTGGLGGYGYTF. The CDR3 DNA sequence: TGCGCCAGCAGCCAAGGGACAGGGGGTTTGGGGGGCTATGGCTACACCTTC.

The chain employs TRBV29-1 and TRBJ1-5; TRBD1 is a possible D gene (6 bases). V lost 4 bases to trimming and J lost 0 bases, with 28 bases between them. CDR1 and CDR2 (germline): SQVTM, ANQGSEA. This CDR3 is 20 amino acids long. CDR3: CSVGPFTQGGDRYSNQPQHF. The CDR3 DNA sequence: TGCAGCGTTGGACCATTCACACAGGGTGGGGATAGGTATAGCAATCAGCCCCAGCATTTT. Based on the CDR3 plus reference TRBV29-1 and TRBJ1-5, the full variable domain is SAVISQKPSRDICQRGTSLTIQCQVDSQVTMMFWYRQQPGQSLTLIATANQGSEATYESGFVIDKFPISRPNLTFSTLTVSNMSPEDSSIYLCSVGPFTQGGDRYSNQPQHFGDGTRLSIL.

This chain uses TRBV7-9 with TRBJ2-7, with 13 bases identical to TRBD2. Germline-derived CDR1 and CDR2 are SEHNR and FQNEAQ (reference sequence). With V trimmed by 3 bases and J by 0 bases, 5 bases remained unmatched. This CDR3 has 17 residues. The CDR3 DNA follows: TGTGCCAGCAGCTTGCCTACTAGCGGGAGGGCCTCCTACGAGCAGTACTTC. Amino acids: CASSLPTSGRASYEQYF.